Listed below are T cell receptor beta chains from one sample, sequenced in a study of T cell responses to AZD1222 COVID-19 vaccine. The assay was immunoSEQ multiplex PCR, and TCRdb's table has in-frame clones only and misses some. This sample has around 66,000 clones, with 88% found just once. The specimen was peripheral blood, collected 28 days after the second dose of the MenACWY control vaccine. Every receptor here comes from an adult who received the MenACWY meningococcal vaccine as a control. CDR3s include the opening cysteine and the closing phenylalanine or tryptophan. D genes are given only for firm matches. The listing skips clone size in some rows; elsewhere it reads once, few, many or a size class.

TRBD1	TRBV19	TRBJ1-5	.	TGTGCCAGTAGTACTGGACAGGGAGGGCAGCCCCAGCATTTT	CASSTGQGGQPQHF
.	TRBV9	TRBJ2-1	.	TGTGCCAGCAGCGTAACTAGCCGCCCCTACAATGAGCAGTTCTTC	CASSVTSRPYNEQFF
TRBD1	TRBV5-8	TRBJ2-2	.	TGTGCCAGCAGTCCCCGAAAGGGGACAGGGCATACCGGGGAGCTGTTTTTT	CASSPRKGTGHTGELFF
.	TRBV5-1	TRBJ1-1	.	TGCGCCAGCAGCTTGCTGGGGGGGGAGAACACTGAAGCTTTCTTT	CASSLLGGENTEAFF
.	TRBV4-2	TRBJ1-6	once	TGTGCCAGCAGCCAAGGCAGTTATAATTCACCCCTCCACTTT	CASSQGSYNSPLHF
.	TRBV5-4	TRBJ2-6	.	TGTGCCAGCAGCTCTTGGAATATAGGGGCCAACGTCCTGACTTTC	CASSSWNIGANVLTF
TRBD2	TRBV19	TRBJ2-2	.	TGTGCCAGTAGGGTTCTAGCGGGAGCCGGGGAGCTGTTTTTT	CASRVLAGAGELFF
.	TRBV9	TRBJ1-5	.	TGTGCCAGCAGCGTAGAAGCAGGATCCCAGCCCCAGCATTTT	CASSVEAGSQPQHF
.	TRBV5-6	TRBJ1-2	.	TGTGCCAGCAGCTTGGGCGGGAACTATGGCTACACCTTC	CASSLGGNYGYTF
TRBD1	TRBV19	TRBJ1-2	few	TGTGCCAGTAGTATGGGGACAGCGATTGGCTACACCTTC	CASSMGTAIGYTF
.	TRBV7-2	TRBJ2-7	.	TGTGCCAGCAGTCCTACGGCGGGCGGGTCCTACGAGCAGTACTTC	CASSPTAGGSYEQYF
TRBD1	TRBV6-5	TRBJ1-3	.	TGTGCCAGCAGTTATGACAGGGCGATATCTGGAAACACCATATATTTT	CASSYDRAISGNTIYF
.	TRBV4-3	TRBJ2-1	.	TGCGCCAGCAGCCAAGATCGAACCAGCGGTGAGCAGTTCTTC	CASSQDRTSGEQFF
.	TRBV28	TRBJ1-5	.	TGTGCCAGCAGTTTTATACAGGGTCCTAGCAATCAGCCCCAGCATTTT	CASSFIQGPSNQPQHF
.	TRBV11-3	TRBJ2-3	.	TGTGCCAGCAGCCCCGGGACCAGCACAGATACGCAGTATTTT	CASSPGTSTDTQYF
.	TRBV5-8	TRBJ1-1	.	TGTGCCAGCAGCTTGGTCCCCAGGATGAACACTGAAGCTTTCTTT	CASSLVPRMNTEAFF
.	TRBV7-3	TRBJ1-2	.	TGTGCCAGCAGCCCCGGCCCCAGGGCTGGCTACACCTTC	CASSPGPRAGYTF
.	TRBV4-3	TRBJ1-1	.	TGCGCCAGCAGCCAAGTACAGGGAAGTCGAGCTTTCTTT	CASSQVQGSRAFF
.	TRBV7-3	TRBJ1-1	.	TGTGCCAGCAGCTTAACGGCCGCGGGGGCGCAAGCTTTCTTT	CASSLTAAGAQAFF
.	TRBV7-9	TRBJ1-2	.	TGTGCCAGCAGTCCCTCGGGGGGGGGCTATGGCTACACCTTC	CASSPSGGGYGYTF
.	TRBV28	TRBJ1-4	.	TGTGCCAGCAGTTTAAGCCAGGCGTTTGCAACTAATGAAAAACTGTTTTTT	CASSLSQAFATNEKLFF
.	TRBV7-2	TRBJ1-4	.	TGTGCCAGCAGCCCACGGGGGGCGAGGGAAAAACTGTTTTTT	CASSPRGAREKLFF